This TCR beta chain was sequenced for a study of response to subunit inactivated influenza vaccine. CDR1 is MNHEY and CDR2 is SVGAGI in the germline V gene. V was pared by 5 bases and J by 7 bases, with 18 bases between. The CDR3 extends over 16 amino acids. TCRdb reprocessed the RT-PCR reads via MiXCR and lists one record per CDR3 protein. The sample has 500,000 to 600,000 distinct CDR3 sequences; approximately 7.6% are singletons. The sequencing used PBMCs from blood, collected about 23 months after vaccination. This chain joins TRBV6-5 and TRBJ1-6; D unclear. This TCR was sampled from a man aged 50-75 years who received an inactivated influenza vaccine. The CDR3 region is CASSRSEGSRNSPLHF. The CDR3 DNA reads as TGTGCCAGCAGTCGCTCGGAAGGGAGCCGGAATTCACCCCTCCACTTT.